This entry features one TCR beta chain sequence. Its antigen remains unknown. Profiling relied on immunoSEQ multiplex PCR, and the TCRdb table lists in-frame clones only, not all of them. This table holds some 120,000 clones, approximately 90% found once. The data stem from a study of T cell responses to AZD1222 COVID-19 vaccine. Across the study: Timing groups of about 4 and about 12 weeks for second doses were pooled. General study findings and limits: Repertoire sampling was restricted to post-peak T cell response timepoints. Donors in the cohort were predominantly white British and more often female, and clonal diversity was possibly underestimated. Spike-specific TCR breadth and depth grew following two AZD1222 doses.

The sequence derives from an adult in good health. The sequencing here drew on peripheral blood, taken on day 0 of AZD1222 vaccination.

The CDR3 nucleotides are TGTGCCAGCAGCTCCGGGACAGGGGTTCAAGAGACCCAGTACTTC. This translates into CASSSGTGVQETQYF. The chain joins TRBV5-8 to TRBJ2-5; 10 bases agree with TRBD1. Germline V gene lookup returns CDR1 SGHTS and CDR2 YDEGEE. There are 15 residues in the CDR3. The trim removed 3 bases at V and 2 bases at J, leaving 4 bases unmatched.